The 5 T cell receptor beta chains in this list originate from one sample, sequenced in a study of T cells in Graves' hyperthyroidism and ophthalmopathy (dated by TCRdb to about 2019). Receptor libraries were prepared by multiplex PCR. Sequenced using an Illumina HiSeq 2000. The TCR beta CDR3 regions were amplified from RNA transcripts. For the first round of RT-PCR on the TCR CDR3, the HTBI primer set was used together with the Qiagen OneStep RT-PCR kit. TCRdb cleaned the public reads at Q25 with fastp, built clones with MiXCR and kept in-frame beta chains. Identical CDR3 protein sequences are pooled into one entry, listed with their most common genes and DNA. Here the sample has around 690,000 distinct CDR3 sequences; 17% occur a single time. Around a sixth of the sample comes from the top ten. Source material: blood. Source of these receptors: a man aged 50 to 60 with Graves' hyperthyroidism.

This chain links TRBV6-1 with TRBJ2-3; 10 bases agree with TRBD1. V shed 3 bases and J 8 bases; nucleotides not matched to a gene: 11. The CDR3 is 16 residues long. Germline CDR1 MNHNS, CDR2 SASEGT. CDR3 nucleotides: TGTGCCAGCAGTGACCCCGGGACAGGGGTACGTGGTACGCAGTATTTT. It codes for CASSDPGTGVRGTQYF.

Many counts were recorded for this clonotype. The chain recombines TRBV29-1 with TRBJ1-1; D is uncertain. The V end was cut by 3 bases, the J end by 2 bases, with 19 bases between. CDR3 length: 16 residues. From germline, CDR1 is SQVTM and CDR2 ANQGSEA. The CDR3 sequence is CSVDSVSRLRNTEAFF. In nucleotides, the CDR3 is TGCAGCGTTGATAGTGTCAGTAGGTTGAGAAACACTGAAGCTTTCTTT.

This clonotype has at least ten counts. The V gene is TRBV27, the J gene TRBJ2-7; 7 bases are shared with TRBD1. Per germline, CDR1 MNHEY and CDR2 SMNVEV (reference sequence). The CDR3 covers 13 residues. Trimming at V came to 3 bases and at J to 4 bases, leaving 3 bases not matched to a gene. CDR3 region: CASSLGQWYEQYF. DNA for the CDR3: TGTGCCAGCAGTTTGGGACAGTGGTACGAGCAGTACTTC.

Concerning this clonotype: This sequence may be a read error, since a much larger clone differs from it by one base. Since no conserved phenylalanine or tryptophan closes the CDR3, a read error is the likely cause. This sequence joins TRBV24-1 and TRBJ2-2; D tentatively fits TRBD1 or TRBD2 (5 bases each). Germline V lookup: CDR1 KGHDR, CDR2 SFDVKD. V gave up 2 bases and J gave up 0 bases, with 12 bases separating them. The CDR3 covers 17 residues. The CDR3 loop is CATSDSGRVSNTGELFC. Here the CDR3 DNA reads TGTGCCACCAGTGATTCGGGGCGCGTTTCGAACACCGGGGAGCTGTTTTGT.

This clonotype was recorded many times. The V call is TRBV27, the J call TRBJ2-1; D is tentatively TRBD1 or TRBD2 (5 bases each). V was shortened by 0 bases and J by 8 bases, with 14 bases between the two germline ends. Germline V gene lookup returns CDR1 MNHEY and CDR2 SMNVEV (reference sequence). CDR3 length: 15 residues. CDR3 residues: CASSLSGRWVHEQFF. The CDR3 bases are TGTGCCAGCAGTTTATCGGGACGCTGGGTCCATGAGCAGTTCTTC.